This T cell receptor beta chain stems from a study of cytomegalovirus exposure and HLA in healthy donors. This clone was detected a few times. The antigen is undetermined. The PCR contained 60 Vbeta and 13 Jbeta primers. Authors' methods: Roughly 12 million shared chains were among about 80 million unique TCR beta chains counted in a later analysis. Assay used: immunoSEQ multiplex PCR; TCRdb lists only in-frame clones, some missing. That table is the source of V, J and clone size, and D and trimming were worked out from the DNA. The sample includes tens of thousands of clones, around 80% of them seen just once. General study findings and limits: What a later analysis showed was that several of the most significant clusters appeared linked to common viral pathogens.

Germline V gene data show CDR1 as SGHKS and CDR2 as YYEKEE (reference sequence). Trimming took 0 bases from V and 0 from J, leaving 17 bases between them. The CDR3 runs to 18 residues. The J gene is TRBJ2-3, the V gene TRBV5-5, with no clear D. The source of this sequence is a male donor in good health and CMV-seropositive. The specimen was PBMCs. The CDR3 DNA sequence: TGTGCCAGCAGCTTGGCCCATTCGTGGGTGACTAGCACAGATACGCAGTATTTT. Residues: CASSLAHSWVTSTDTQYF.